The 25 T cell receptor beta chains listed next were all sequenced from one sample in a study of HIV-infected patients and healthy controls. One entry per CDR3 protein results from TCRdb running MiXCR on the 5' RACE reads. The sample lists about 63,000 distinct CDR3 sequences; 16% were seen once. The sequenced sample consisted of CD4+ T cells from blood. The source is a human donor in good health.

This clonotype was observed at least ten times. The chain carries TRBV7-2 and TRBJ2-2, with 9 positions matching TRBD1. V lost 4 bases to trimming and J lost 6 bases; unmatched junction nucleotides: 6. Germline-derived CDR1 and CDR2 are SGHTA and FQGNSA. This CDR3 is 15 amino acids long. The CDR3 sequence is CASSSGQGTAGELFF. CDR3 coding DNA: TGTGCCAGCAGCTCGGGACAGGGAACGGCCGGGGAGCTGTTTTTT.

This clonotype showed up just a few times. J is TRBJ1-1 and V is TRBV29-1; D uncertain. The V gene lost 6 bases and the J gene lost 0 bases, with 5 bases spanning the gap. CDR3 size: 11 residues. The V gene's germline CDR1 is SQVTM and CDR2 ANQGSEA. CDR3: CSVGMNTEAFF. Written as DNA, the CDR3 is TGCAGCGTGGGAATGAACACTGAAGCTTTCTTT.

The genes are TRBV14 and TRBJ1-4, with 7 bases aligning to TRBD1. The CDR3 has 18 residues. Germline V CDR1 and CDR2: SGHDN, FVKESK. The V and J ends lost 0 bases and 3 bases, in that order; junction bases with no gene match: 10. The CDR3 loop reads CASSQDVISGTANEKLFF. The DNA of the CDR3 is TGTGCCAGCAGCCAAGATGTGATTTCCGGGACAGCTAATGAAAAACTGTTTTTT.

V usage is TRBV7-8 and J usage is TRBJ2-3; 7 nucleotides align to TRBD2. Germline trimming cut 1 base from V and 3 bases from J; bases unmatched to any gene: 10. The germline V gene encodes CDR1 SGHVS and CDR2 FQNEAQ. This CDR3 is built from 17 residues. The CDR3 protein is CASSLGSSGVSTDTQYF. The CDR3 DNA follows: TGTGCCAGCAGCTTAGGGTCTAGCGGTGTGAGTACAGATACGCAGTATTTT.

This clonotype was counted a few times. The rearrangement joins TRBV7-2 to TRBJ2-3; 7 bases are shared with TRBD1. With V trimmed by 5 bases and J by 4 bases, 12 bases remained unmatched. CDR3 length equals 16 residues. The germline V gene encodes CDR1 SGHTA and CDR2 FQGNSA. This chain's CDR3 is CASSSTTGVSADTQYF. Written as DNA, the CDR3 is TGTGCCAGCAGCAGCACAACAGGGGTTAGCGCAGATACGCAGTATTTT.

This clonotype was seen more than once but under ten times. The gene calls are TRBV6-1 and TRBJ1-6; D is unresolved. This CDR3 has 13 residues. V was shortened by 10 bases and J by 2 bases, with 9 bases between the two germline ends. The V gene's germline CDR1 is MNHNS and CDR2 SASEGT. For the CDR3, the DNA is TGTGCCACCCGGGAGACCTATAATTCACCCCTCCACTTT. Protein: CATRETYNSPLHF.

This clonotype appeared many times. The V gene is TRBV7-9, the J gene TRBJ1-1; D is perhaps TRBD1 (6 bases). The CDR3 loop spans 13 amino acids. With 2 bases removed from V and 3 bases from J, the gap between germline ends came to 7 bases. Germline CDR1 SEHNR, CDR2 FQNEAQ (reference sequence). In nucleotides, the CDR3 is TGTGCCAGCAGCTTAAGGGGGGACACTGAAGCTTTCTTT. Translated, it gives CASSLRGDTEAFF.

This clonotype was recorded at least ten times. This chain links TRBV6-6 with TRBJ1-5; 9 nucleotides agree with TRBD1. The CDR3 extends over 15 amino acids. Looked up from germline, CDR1 is MNHNY and CDR2 is SVGAGI (reference sequence). V dropped 5 bases and J dropped 4; count of bases not matched to a gene: 6. CDR3 sequence reads: CASSPADRGNQPQHF. The CDR3 DNA follows: TGTGCCAGCAGTCCCGCCGACAGGGGGAATCAGCCCCAGCATTTT.

This clonotype was counted at least ten times. The rearrangement links TRBV5-4 to TRBJ2-5; 12 bases fit TRBD2. CDR1 and CDR2 (germline): SGHNT, YYREEE (reference sequence). V dropped 4 bases and J dropped 5; count of bases not matched to a gene: 6. The CDR3 is 15 amino acids. The CDR3 DNA is TGTGCCAGCAGCCCCGGACTAGCGGGAAGGGAGACCCAGTACTTC. This codes for CASSPGLAGRETQYF.

Only one count was recorded for this clonotype. The gene calls are TRBV11-2 and TRBJ2-1; 7 nucleotides match TRBD1. The V gene end was trimmed by 1 base and the J gene end by 7 bases; junction bases not matched to a gene: 4. The V gene's germline CDR1 is SGHAT and CDR2 FQNNGV. This CDR3 spans 14 amino acids. CDR3 in DNA: TGTGCCAGCAGCTTAGTCGACAGGGAGAATGAGCAGTTCTTC. The encoded protein is CASSLVDRENEQFF.

This clonotype was detected ten times or more. The V gene is TRBV5-1, the J gene TRBJ1-1; D remains ambiguous. The CDR3 consists of 13 residues. The V gene's germline CDR1 is SGHRS and CDR2 YFSETQ. V was trimmed by 0 bases and J by 2 bases, leaving 5 bases between them. This chain's CDR3 is CASSLARNTEAFF. CDR3 bases: TGCGCCAGCAGCTTGGCCCGAAACACTGAAGCTTTCTTT.

This clonotype was recorded at least ten times. The chain employs TRBV18 and TRBJ2-1; possibly TRBD1 or TRBD2 for D (5 bases each). Germline V gene lookup returns CDR1 KGHSH and CDR2 LQKENI. V lost 1 base and J 0 bases, leaving 19 bases between the germline ends. This CDR3 has 19 amino acids. The CDR3 nucleotides read TGTGCCAGCTCACCACGGGGACCAAAGCCCCCGAGCTCCTACAATGAGCAGTTCTTC. Translating it yields CASSPRGPKPPSSYNEQFF.

The chain combines TRBV7-3 with TRBJ2-2; possible D gene TRBD1, 5 bases. The CDR3 is 16 amino acids. The ends were cut back, 2 bases at V and 6 bases at J, with 16 bases in the middle. Germline values: CDR1 SGHTA, CDR2 FQGTGA. Written as DNA, the CDR3 is TGTGCCAGCAGCTTACGCGCTCCAGGGTCTGCCGGGGAGCTGTTTTTT. Its protein product is CASSLRAPGSAGELFF.

The table lists this clonotype with many counts. The chain carries TRBV7-8 and TRBJ1-3; no reliable D call. The CDR3 sequence is 13 residues long. CDR1 and CDR2 (germline): SGHVS, FQNEAQ. The germline V and J ends were trimmed by 3 bases and 8 bases, with 11 bases remaining between them. The CDR3 spells CASSFSLADTIYF. DNA of the CDR3: TGTGCCAGCAGCTTTAGTCTGGCCGACACCATATATTTT.

This clonotype was found a few times. The rearrangement joins TRBV12-3 or TRBV12-4 to TRBJ2-7; D call uncertain. This CDR3 comprises 15 residues. Trimming pared 6 bases from V and 0 bases from J, leaving 15 bases between. CDR3 coding DNA: TGTGCCAGCAGCCCTGGGCACGGGCCCTCCTACGAGCAGTACTTC. Its protein product is CASSPGHGPSYEQYF.

The chain is built from TRBV7-9 and TRBJ2-3; D call uncertain. Trimming removed 2 bases at V and 2 bases at J, with 11 bases between. The CDR3 extends over 15 amino acids. CDR1 is SEHNR and CDR2 is FQNEAQ in the germline V gene (reference sequence). The CDR3 nucleotides read TGTGCCAGCAGCTTATCTATGTCTCTCACAGATACGCAGTATTTT. Translating it yields CASSLSMSLTDTQYF.

This chain connects TRBV12-3 or TRBV12-4 to TRBJ2-3, with 9 bases that match TRBD1. The CDR3 has 16 residues. After removal of 7 bases from V and 3 bases from J, the junction contained 11 bases not matched to a gene. In DNA form, the CDR3 reads TGTGCCAGCACCCTAGGGACAGGGTTGGTGACAGATACGCAGTATTTT. It yields the protein CASTLGTGLVTDTQYF.

A word on this clonotype: A junction end diverges from the germline sequence, so it may reflect a read error. This sequence joins TRBV12-3 or TRBV12-4 and TRBJ2-7; no firm D call. This CDR3 region has 12 residues. The CDR3 region is CASSSRLSPDIF. CDR3 DNA: TGTGCCAGCAGTTCCCGGTTGAGCCCTGATATCTTC.

This clonotype was detected only a few times. The chain joins TRBV19 to TRBJ1-5, with unresolved D. The CDR3 has 15 residues. Germline CDR1 reads LNHDA; CDR2 reads SQIVND (reference sequence). The V end was cut by 5 bases, the J end by 3 bases, with 14 bases between. The CDR3, as DNA: TGTGCCAGTAGTCCCAGGACCTTTTCCAATCAGCCCCAGCATTTT. Amino acids: CASSPRTFSNQPQHF.

The rearrangement joins TRBV20-1 to TRBJ1-5, with D perhaps TRBD1 (6 bases). The CDR3 has 16 amino acids. CDR1 DFQATT and CDR2 SNEGSKA come from the germline V gene (reference sequence). Trimming left V 0 bases short and J 6 bases short, with 18 bases between. The DNA for the CDR3 is TGCAGTGCTAGAGATCGTAGCGACAGGCTTGGTCAGCCCCAGCATTTT. Residues: CSARDRSDRLGQPQHF.

This sequence joins TRBV12-3 or TRBV12-4 and TRBJ2-3; D ambiguous. Between the trimmed V and J ends, which lost 1 base and 4 bases, there was a span of 12 bases. The CDR3 sequence is 15 residues long. For the CDR3, the DNA is TGTGCCAGCAGTTTAGTATCGTCAGGAGCAGATACGCAGTATTTT. Its translation: CASSLVSSGADTQYF.

This clonotype was detected many times. The chain joins TRBV7-2 to TRBJ2-1; TRBD2 matches 9 bases. V was clipped by 5 bases and J by 2 bases; unmatched bases: 13. CDR1 is SGHTA and CDR2 is FQGNSA in the germline V gene. This CDR3 contains 18 residues. CDR3 in amino acids: CASSPKHGAGGPYNEQFF. The CDR3 DNA is TGTGCCAGCAGCCCCAAGCACGGAGCGGGAGGCCCCTACAATGAGCAGTTCTTC.

The chain links TRBV18 to TRBJ1-1; D unclear. The CDR3 consists of 16 residues. The germline V gene has CDR1 KGHSH and CDR2 LQKENI. V was pared by 0 bases and J by 4 bases, with 15 bases between. The CDR3 coding sequence is TGTGCCAGCTCACCACCGTCCCTAGCAGATGGCACTGAAGCTTTCTTT. Its protein product is CASSPPSLADGTEAFF. Full variable domain (outside the CDR3, taken from reference TRBV18 and TRBJ1-1): NAGVMQNPRHLVRRRGQEARLRCSPMKGHSHVYWYRQLPEEGLKFMVYLQKENIIDESGMPKERFSAEFPKEGPSILRIQQVVRGDSAAYFCASSPPSLADGTEAFFGQGTRLTVV.

This sequence joins TRBV18 and TRBJ2-1; unclear D gene. CDR3 size: 15 residues. In germline, CDR1 is KGHSH, CDR2 LQKENI. V lost 1 base and J lost 3, with 10 bases in between. CDR3 sequence (DNA): TGTGCCAGCTCACCACGGTCCGAGCACTACAATGAGCAGTTCTTC. Translation gives CASSPRSEHYNEQFF. The full variable domain, with the rest looked up from reference TRBV18 and TRBJ2-1, is NAGVMQNPRHLVRRRGQEARLRCSPMKGHSHVYWYRQLPEEGLKFMVYLQKENIIDESGMPKERFSAEFPKEGPSILRIQQVVRGDSAAYFCASSPRSEHYNEQFFGPGTRLTVL.

This clonotype appeared a few times. V usage is TRBV6-5 and J usage is TRBJ2-7; D is perhaps TRBD1 (6 bases). The CDR3 is 14 residues long. Trimming removed 4 bases from V and 1 base from J, with 11 bases in between. Germline V gene lookup returns CDR1 MNHEY and CDR2 SVGAGI. The CDR3 DNA reads as TGTGCCAGCAGTTGGGCCAGGGGTTCCTACGAGCAGTACTTC. Amino acids: CASSWARGSYEQYF.